This entry lists 19 T cell receptor beta chains sequenced from one sample in a study of blood T cell repertoires in COVID-19. Sequenced by immunoSEQ multiplex PCR; TCRdb stores in-frame clones only, minus some. Among fewer than 350,000 clones, about nine tenths were seen once, and the ten largest hold 1.5% to 2%. Sequenced sample: peripheral blood. All receptors come from a woman in her thirties with COVID-19, enrolled during active disease.

The chain couples TRBV5-4 to TRBJ2-1, with 8 positions matching TRBD2. This CDR3 has 14 residues. Germline lookup yields CDR1 SGHNT and CDR2 YYREEE (reference sequence). The junction had 5 bases not matched to a gene; V was cut back by 2 bases and J by 7 bases. DNA for the CDR3: TGTGCCAGCAGCTTCCCTAGCGGGTTAAATGAGCAGTTCTTC. This gives the protein CASSFPSGLNEQFF. Full variable domain (rest looked up from reference TRBV5-4 and TRBJ2-1): ETGVTQSPTHLIKTRGQQVTLRCSSQSGHNTVSWYQQALGQGPQFIFQYYREEENGRGNFPPRFSGLQFPNYSSELNVNALELDDSALYLCASSFPSGLNEQFFGPGTRLTVL.

This chain joins TRBV28 and TRBJ2-4; D remains ambiguous. Germline CDR1 is MDHEN and CDR2 is SYDVKM. Trimming cost V 6 bases and J 0 bases, with 12 bases left between them. CDR3 length: 15 residues. This CDR3 reads CASRNRVLAKNIQYF. The CDR3 bases are TGTGCCAGCAGGAACCGGGTCCTAGCCAAAAACATTCAGTACTTC.

The rearrangement uses TRBV4-2 and TRBJ2-2; D is perhaps TRBD2 (5 bases). V lost 0 bases, J lost 3 bases, and 8 bases lay in between. The CDR3 totals 15 residues. Germline V gene lookup returns CDR1 LGHNA and CDR2 YNFKEQ. CDR3 nucleotides: TGTGCCAGCAGCCAAGAAGCGGATTACACCGGGGAGCTGTTTTTT. The encoded protein is CASSQEADYTGELFF.

The V call is TRBV11-1, the J call TRBJ2-2; 7 bases fit TRBD2. J gave up 2 bases and V 0 bases, and 6 bases lay outside the gene matches. There are 17 residues in the CDR3. In germline, CDR1 is SGHAT, CDR2 FQDESV (reference sequence). CDR3 DNA sequence: TGTGCCAGCAGCTTAGCGTCGAGACTAGCTAACACCGGGGAGCTGTTTTTT. Translating gives CASSLASRLANTGELFF.

The chain links TRBV27 to TRBJ2-1; the match to TRBD2 covers 10 bases. Trimming cost V 2 bases and J 3 bases; bases outside gene matches: 1. CDR1 is MNHEY, CDR2 SMNVEV, per germline (reference sequence). The CDR3 runs to 15 residues. The CDR3 bases are TGTGCCAGCAGTTTACTAGCGGGGGACTACAATGAGCAGTTCTTC. This translates into CASSLLAGDYNEQFF.

The rearrangement uses TRBV2 and TRBJ2-2; D ambiguous. In germline, CDR1 is SNHLY, CDR2 FYNNEI. The CDR3 contains 15 residues. V was pared by 6 bases and J by 0 bases, with 11 bases between. CDR3 bases: TGTGCCAGCAGAAAACAGTTTGCGAACACCGGGGAGCTGTTTTTT. Translating gives CASRKQFANTGELFF.

The rearrangement uses TRBV5-4 and TRBJ2-3; D might be TRBD2 (5 bases). V dropped 1 base and J dropped 4 bases, with 16 bases sitting between them. Germline CDR1 is SGHNT and CDR2 is YYREEE (reference sequence). There are 16 residues in the CDR3. This chain's CDR3 is CASSLLGDYTSDTQYF. For the CDR3, the DNA is TGTGCCAGCAGCTTGCTGGGCGACTATACCTCAGATACGCAGTATTTT.

The chain recombines TRBV28 with TRBJ1-5, with a tentative D call TRBD1 (5 bases). CDR1 and CDR2 (germline): MDHEN, SYDVKM. The V gene lost 3 bases and the J gene lost 4 bases, with 10 bases spanning the gap. This CDR3 region has 14 residues. The CDR3 DNA reads TGTGCCAGCAGTTTGGTGGCAGGGAATCAGCCCCAGCATTTT. This encodes CASSLVAGNQPQHF.

This chain connects TRBV24-1 to TRBJ2-5; the D gene is possibly TRBD2 (6 bases). Germline CDR1 is KGHDR and CDR2 is SFDVKD. The CDR3 has 13 residues. With 5 bases removed from V and 5 bases from J, the gap between germline ends came to 11 bases. The CDR3 sequence: CATSVSGGETQYF. In nucleotides, the CDR3 is TGTGCCACCAGTGTTTCCGGAGGGGAGACCCAGTACTTC.

Here the CDR3 reads CASSLGQGFGNTIYF. CDR3 in DNA: TGTGCCAGCAGTTTAGGACAGGGGTTTGGAAACACCATATATTTT. This chain joins TRBV28 and TRBJ1-3, with 9 positions matching TRBD1. Trimming removed 2 bases from V and 3 bases from J; junction bases left unmatched: 2. CDR1 is MDHEN and CDR2 is SYDVKM in the germline V gene. The CDR3 extends over 15 amino acids.

This rearrangement joins TRBV7-3 to TRBJ2-7; TRBD2 matches 7 bases. From germline, CDR1 is SGHTA and CDR2 FQGTGA. The CDR3 spans 16 residues. J gave up 4 bases and V 5 bases, and 14 bases lay outside the gene matches. CDR3 in DNA: TGTGCCAGCAGCGCTAACTGGGAGGGTTTACTTTACGAGCAGTACTTC. Residues: CASSANWEGLLYEQYF.

This chain links TRBV19 with TRBJ1-5; TRBD1 matches at 7 bases. The CDR3 has 12 amino acids. Germline CDR1 is LNHDA and CDR2 is SQIVND (reference sequence). Germline trimming cut 8 bases from V and 6 bases from J; bases unmatched to any gene: 4. DNA of the CDR3: TGTGCCAGTGACAGGGTTGGTCAGCCCCAGCATTTT. Translation gives CASDRVGQPQHF.

V and J are TRBV3-1 (or the pseudogene TRBV3-2) and TRBJ1-1, with D possibly being TRBD1 (5 bases). Germline CDR1 is LGHDT and CDR2 is YNNKEL (reference sequence). Trimming took 8 bases from V and 1 from J, leaving 14 bases between them. The CDR3 extends over 14 amino acids. CDR3 residues: CASGGRGENTEAFF. The CDR3, as DNA: TGTGCCAGCGGTGGACGGGGGGAGAACACTGAAGCTTTCTTT.

V and J are TRBV11-2 and TRBJ1-1, with D possibly being TRBD1 (5 bases). Germline CDR1 SGHAT, CDR2 FQNNGV. The CDR3 is 14 residues long. Trimming left V 3 bases short and J 1 base short, with 9 bases between. The CDR3 DNA reads TGTGCCAGCAGCTTTAGGCAGGGGAACACTGAAGCTTTCTTT. Translation: CASSFRQGNTEAFF.

The chain links TRBV28 to TRBJ1-1, with D maybe TRBD1 (6 bases). Trimming removed 2 bases at V and 8 bases at J, with 12 bases between. The CDR3 length is 13 residues. In germline, CDR1 is MDHEN, CDR2 SYDVKM. CDR3 DNA: TGTGCCAGCAGTTTAGTGGACAGAAAAGAAGCTTTCTTT. This encodes CASSLVDRKEAFF.

V and J are TRBV5-1 and TRBJ1-6; 8 bases align to TRBD1. CDR1 SGHRS and CDR2 YFSETQ come from the germline V gene. V lost 0 bases and J lost 10; bases outside the gene matches: 9. The CDR3 extends over 16 amino acids. The CDR3 here is CASSLVGGQGRSPLHF. CDR3 nucleotide sequence: TGCGCCAGCAGCTTGGTAGGTGGACAGGGACGCTCACCCCTCCACTTT.

The CDR3 loop is CASSDKIGGRGQPQHF. CDR3 in DNA: TGTGCCAGCAGTGATAAGATCGGGGGTCGAGGACAGCCCCAGCATTTT. This sequence joins TRBV6-1 and TRBJ1-5; a weak D match, TRBD1 (5 bases). The CDR3 is made up of 16 amino acids. The V end lost 3 bases, the J end lost 7 bases, and 19 bases lay between the germline ends. CDR1 and CDR2 from the germline V gene are MNHNS and SASEGT.

The rearrangement links TRBV29-1 to TRBJ1-4, with D unclear. The V end lost 7 bases, the J end lost 7 bases, and 10 bases lay between the germline ends. The CDR3 runs to 11 residues. Germline CDR1 is SQVTM and CDR2 is ANQGSEA. CDR3 protein: CSAQDFEKLFF. The CDR3 DNA is TGCAGCGCGCAGGATTTTGAAAAACTGTTTTTT.

The chain joins TRBV6-1 to TRBJ2-7; D gene uncertain. The germline CDR1 and CDR2 sequences are MNHNS and SASEGT. CDR3 size: 15 residues. Trimming left V 1 base short and J 3 bases short, with 13 bases between. The CDR3 reads CASSEGGVKSYEQYF. The DNA for the CDR3 is TGTGCCAGCAGTGAAGGAGGAGTAAAAAGCTACGAGCAGTACTTC.